In this sample, the clone carrying this T cell receptor beta chain turned up many times. This sample is drawn from a study of metastatic and nonmetastatic thyroid tumors. Using MiXCR, TCRdb reanalyzed the PCR reads. Of 34,000 or so clones in the sample, about 17% were seen once. No patient had received any treatment before thyroid surgery. From germline, CDR1 is SGHNT and CDR2 YYREEE (reference sequence). With V trimmed by 0 bases and J by 4 bases, 8 bases remained unmatched. This CDR3 has 16 residues. The V gene is TRBV5-4, the J gene TRBJ2-3; 7 nucleotides line up with TRBD2. This TCR derives from a female donor with papillary thyroid cancer or a benign thyroid nodule (not recorded which). Some clones in this sample may be carry-over from other donors' samples. Sequenced material: blood. The CDR3 DNA is TGTGCCAGCAGCTTGGGGGGGAGGGCCAAGGCAGATACGCAGTATTTT. This translates into CASSLGGRAKADTQYF.